Shown below are 9 T cell receptor beta chains from a single sample sequenced in a study of radiation and T cells in renal cell carcinoma. Libraries were prepared by immunoSEQ multiplex PCR; TCRdb keeps only in-frame clonotypes and omits some of them. This repertoire shows 120,000 or so clones, 70% to 90% found once; its top ten account for approximately 6%. Sample time point: blood 2 weeks post-SBRT. The treatment here: 15 Gy SBRT to primary tumor, nephrectomy 4 weeks later. This sample comprised blood, obtained from a patient whose treatment included radiotherapy and nephrectomy. These receptors all stem from a woman aged 70 to 79 with renal cell carcinoma.

As to this clone: Other DNA sequences within the sample encode an identical CDR3. V is TRBV6-5 and J is TRBJ1-5; D not certain. Germline V gene sequence: CDR1 MNHEY, CDR2 SVGAGI. The CDR3 sequence is 14 residues long. V lost 9 bases and J lost 2, with 14 bases in between. The CDR3 is CASRPGSGNQPQHF. The CDR3 nucleotides are TGTGCCAGTAGGCCCGGGTCAGGCAATCAGCCCCAGCATTTT.

The rearrangement uses TRBV5-6 and TRBJ2-7; the match to TRBD1 covers 9 bases. The germline V gene encodes CDR1 SGHDT and CDR2 YYEEEE. CDR3 size: 13 residues. V shed 4 bases, J shed 3 bases, and the junction held 2 bases outside the gene matches. CDR3 sequence: CASSTTGGYEQYF. The CDR3 nucleotides are TGTGCCAGCAGCACGACAGGGGGCTACGAGCAGTACTTC.

The chain employs TRBV30 and TRBJ1-3, with D perhaps matching TRBD1 (6 bases). The CDR3 extends over 13 amino acids. Trimming left V 4 bases short and J 3 bases short, with 10 bases between. Germline CDR1 and CDR2: GTSNPN and SVGIG (reference sequence). CDR3: CAWTTGNGNTIYF. CDR3 nucleotides: TGTGCCTGGACGACAGGAAATGGAAACACCATATATTTT. The variable domain in full, completed from reference TRBV30 and TRBJ1-3, reads SQTIHQWPATLVQPVGSPLSLECTVEGTSNPNLYWYRQAAGRGLQLLFYSVGIGQISSEVPQNLSASRPQDRQFILSSKKLLLSDSGFYLCAWTTGNGNTIYFGEGSWLTVV.

In nucleotides, the CDR3 is TGTGCCAGCAGCCAAGATCGCGGGGGGCCTCCGTACAATGAGCAGTTCTTC. It encodes CASSQDRGGPPYNEQFF. V gene TRBV4-2 combines with J gene TRBJ2-1; 8 bases match TRBD2. The germline gives CDR1 LGHNA, CDR2 YNFKEQ. V was clipped by 0 bases and J by 4 bases; unmatched bases: 8. CDR3 size: 17 residues.

The gene calls are TRBV5-4 and TRBJ2-2, with 9 bases matching TRBD1. The length of the CDR3 is 15 residues. Germline CDR1 is SGHNT and CDR2 is YYREEE (reference sequence). With V trimmed by 1 base and J by 4 bases, 2 bases remained unmatched. CDR3 DNA: TGTGCCAGCAGCTTGTTGGGACAGGGCACCGGGGAGCTGTTTTTT. Encoded protein: CASSLLGQGTGELFF.

This chain connects TRBV14 to TRBJ1-2; 9 bases align to TRBD1. The junction had 1 base not matched to a gene; V was cut back by 1 base and J by 4 bases. The CDR3 runs 14 residues. CDR1 and CDR2 from the germline V gene are SGHDN and FVKESK. The CDR3 loop is CASSQVGQGYGYTF. The CDR3 DNA sequence: TGTGCCAGCAGCCAAGTGGGACAGGGCTATGGCTACACCTTC.

The gene calls are TRBV7-2 and TRBJ2-7, with 12 positions matching TRBD1. Unmatched junction bases numbered 9, after V lost 2 bases and J lost 4 bases. Germline CDR1 is SGHTA and CDR2 is FQGNSA. CDR3 length equals 17 residues. The CDR3 nucleotides are TGTGCCAGCAGCTTACCCCCCCAGGGACAGGGGGCTTACGAGCAGTACTTC. Translating it yields CASSLPPQGQGAYEQYF. Drawing the rest from reference TRBV7-2 and TRBJ2-7, the complete variable domain is GAGVSQSPSNKVTEKGKDVELRCDPISGHTALYWYRQSLGQGLEFLIYFQGNSAPDKSGLPSDRFSAERTGGSVSTLTIQRTQQEDSAVYLCASSLPPQGQGAYEQYFGPGTRLTVT.

This sequence joins TRBV27 and TRBJ2-1; TRBD2 matches 9 bases. Looked up from germline, CDR1 is MNHEY and CDR2 is SMNVEV (reference sequence). There are 15 residues in the CDR3. The ends lost 2 bases at V and 7 bases at J; junction bases unmatched: 6. CDR3 residues: CASSLRRGGQNEQFF. CDR3 nucleotide sequence: TGTGCCAGCAGTTTACGGCGGGGGGGCCAGAATGAGCAGTTCTTC.

The V call is TRBV6-6, the J call TRBJ2-3; no firm D call. V was trimmed by 2 bases and J by 2 bases, leaving 5 bases between them. This CDR3 contains 13 residues. Germline V gene data show CDR1 as MNHNY and CDR2 as SVGAGI (reference sequence). The CDR3 region has the DNA TGTGCCAGCAGTTACACGAACACAGATACGCAGTATTTT. Protein product: CASSYTNTDTQYF.